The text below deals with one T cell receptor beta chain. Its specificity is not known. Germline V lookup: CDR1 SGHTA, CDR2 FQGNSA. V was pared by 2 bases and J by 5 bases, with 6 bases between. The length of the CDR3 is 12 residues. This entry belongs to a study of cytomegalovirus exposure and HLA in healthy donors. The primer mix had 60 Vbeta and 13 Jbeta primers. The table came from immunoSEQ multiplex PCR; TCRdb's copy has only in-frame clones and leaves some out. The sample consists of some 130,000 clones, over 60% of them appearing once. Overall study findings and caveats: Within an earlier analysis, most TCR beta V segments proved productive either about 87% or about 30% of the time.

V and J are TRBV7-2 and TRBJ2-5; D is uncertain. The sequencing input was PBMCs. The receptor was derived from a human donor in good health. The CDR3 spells CASSLIGETQYF. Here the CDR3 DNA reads TGTGCCAGCAGCTTAATCGGGGAGACCCAGTACTTC. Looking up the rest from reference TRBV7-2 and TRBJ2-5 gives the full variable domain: GAGVSQSPSNKVTEKGKDVELRCDPISGHTALYWYRQSLGQGLEFLIYFQGNSAPDKSGLPSDRFSAERTGGSVSTLTIQRTQQEDSAVYLCASSLIGETQYFGPGTRLLVL.